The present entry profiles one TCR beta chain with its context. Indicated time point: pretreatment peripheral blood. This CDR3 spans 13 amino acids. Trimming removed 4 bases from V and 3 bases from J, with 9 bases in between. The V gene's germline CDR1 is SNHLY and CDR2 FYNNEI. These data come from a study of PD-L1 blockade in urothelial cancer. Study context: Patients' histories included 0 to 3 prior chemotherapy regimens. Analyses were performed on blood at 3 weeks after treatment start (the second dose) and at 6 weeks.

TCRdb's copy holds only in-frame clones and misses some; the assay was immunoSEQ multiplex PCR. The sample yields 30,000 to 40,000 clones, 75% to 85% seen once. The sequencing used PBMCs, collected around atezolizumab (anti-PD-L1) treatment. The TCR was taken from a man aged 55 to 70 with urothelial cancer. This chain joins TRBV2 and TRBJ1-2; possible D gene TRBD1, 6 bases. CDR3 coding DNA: TGTGCCAGCAGTGGTCCAGGGGACTATGGCTACACCTTC. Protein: CASSGPGDYGYTF.